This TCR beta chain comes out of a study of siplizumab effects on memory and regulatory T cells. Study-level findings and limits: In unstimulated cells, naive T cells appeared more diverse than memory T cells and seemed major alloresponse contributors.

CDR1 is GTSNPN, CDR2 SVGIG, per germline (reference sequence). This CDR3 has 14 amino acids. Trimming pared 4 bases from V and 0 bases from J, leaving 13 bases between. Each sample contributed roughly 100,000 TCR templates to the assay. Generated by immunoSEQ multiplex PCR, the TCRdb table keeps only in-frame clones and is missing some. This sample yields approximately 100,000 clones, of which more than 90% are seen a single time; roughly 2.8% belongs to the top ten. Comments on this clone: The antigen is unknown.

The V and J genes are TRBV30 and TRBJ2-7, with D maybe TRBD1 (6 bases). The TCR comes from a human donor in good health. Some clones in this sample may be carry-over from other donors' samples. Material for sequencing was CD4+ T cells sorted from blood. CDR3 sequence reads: CAWTKQGASYEQYF. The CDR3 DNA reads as TGTGCCTGGACGAAACAGGGCGCCTCCTACGAGCAGTACTTC.